The following is a T cell receptor (beta chain) sequence with its context. The data were produced by immunoSEQ multiplex PCR, yet TCRdb's version contains in-frame clones alone and is incomplete. Of 100,000 to 150,000 clones in the sample, around 90% were seen once. The sample originates from a study of OX40 agonist ivuxolimab in advanced cancers. The CDR3 is made up of 19 amino acids. J gave up 1 base and V 3 bases, and 15 bases lay outside the gene matches. Per germline, CDR1 SGHDT and CDR2 YYEEEE. The sequence was obtained from an adult with an advanced solid tumor such as melanoma, head and neck, liver or kidney cancer. This chain links TRBV5-6 with TRBJ2-7; 11 bases line up with TRBD2. Specimen: CD4+ or CD8+ T cells sorted from blood, collected in a trial of the OX40 agonist ivuxolimab. CDR3 sequence: CASSSQTVEGTSGSYEQYF. The DNA for the CDR3 is TGTGCCAGCAGCTCACAGACAGTAGAGGGGACTAGCGGTTCCTACGAGCAGTACTTC.